This TCR beta chain comes out of a study of T cell responses to AZD1222 COVID-19 vaccine. Second-dose intervals of approximately 4 or approximately 12 weeks were pooled. The V end was cut by 5 bases, the J end by 4 bases, with 15 bases between. The germline V gene has CDR1 GTSNPN and CDR2 SVGIG (reference sequence). The CDR3 is 14 amino acids. Findings and caveats of the study: Spike-specific TCR breadth rose after two AZD1222 doses, and depth rose as well. Repertoires were obtained solely post-peak T cell response. Seropositive AZD1222 recipients at baseline numbered only 5 or 6.

For this clone: The antigen remains undetermined.

Profiled with immunoSEQ multiplex PCR; TCRdb holds only in-frame clones, not every one. The table has 75,000 to 90,000 clones, about 92% seen once. This sequence originates from an adult who received the AZD1222 COVID-19 vaccine. The input for sequencing was peripheral blood, taken 28 days after the second AZD1222 dose. This chain connects TRBV30 to TRBJ1-5, with D unresolved. The CDR3 DNA reads as TGTGCCTGGGCCTGGGAGGGCTATAATCAGCCCCAGCATTTT. Its translation is CAWAWEGYNQPQHF. Full variable domain (remainder filled in from reference TRBV30 and TRBJ1-5): SQTIHQWPATLVQPVGSPLSLECTVEGTSNPNLYWYRQAAGRGLQLLFYSVGIGQISSEVPQNLSASRPQDRQFILSSKKLLLSDSGFYLCAWAWEGYNQPQHFGDGTRLSIL.